Listed below are T cell receptor beta chains from one sample, sequenced in a study of HIV-infected patients and healthy controls. Via MiXCR, TCRdb re-called the 5' RACE reads, giving one row per CDR3 protein. This table has about 18,000 distinct CDR3 sequences, roughly 19% appearing once. Sequencing used CD8+ T cells from blood. These receptors all stem from a human donor in good health. CDR3s include the opening cysteine and the closing phenylalanine or tryptophan. The D gene is left open where the match is weak. Not all rows give a size; the values are once, few, many and, for expanded clones, a class.

D,J,size,V,DNA,CDR3
TRBD1,TRBJ2-1,NA,TRBV4-1,TGCGCCAGCAGCATTATTCCGGGACAGATATTTTACAATGAGCAGTTCTTC,CASSIIPGQIFYNEQFF
NA,TRBJ2-7,NA,TRBV10-2,TGCGCCAGCGGAGTGAGGAGGGACTCTTACTCCTACGAGCAGTACTTC,CASGVRRDSYSYEQYF
TRBD1,TRBJ1-1,NA,TRBV11-3,TGTGCCAGCAGCACCCGGACAGGGGGGAACACTGAAGCTTTCTTT,CASSTRTGGNTEAFF
TRBD1,TRBJ2-7,NA,TRBV19,TGTGCCAGTAGTATGGGGACAGGGACCTACGAGCAGTACTTC,CASSMGTGTYEQYF
TRBD1,TRBJ1-2,NA,TRBV6-6,TGTGCCAGCAGTACGTTTCAGGGGGGCTATGGCTACACCTTC,CASSTFQGGYGYTF
TRBD1,TRBJ1-1,few,TRBV11-2,TGTGCCAGCAGCGCACAGGGGGCTAGTGAAGCTTTCTTT,CASSAQGASEAFF
NA,TRBJ2-7,few,TRBV7-9,TGTGCCAGCAGCTTAGCGGGCAGGGCCTACGAGCAGTACTTC,CASSLAGRAYEQYF
TRBD1,TRBJ2-1,NA,TRBV12-3/TRBV12-4,TGTGCCAGCAGTTCAAGTTCTCAGGGGGCAATTAGCAATGAGCAGTTCTTC,CASSSSSQGAISNEQFF
TRBD2,TRBJ2-7,NA,TRBV4-1,TGCGCCAGCAGCCAAGAAGCGGGAGCGAGGACCTACGAGCAGTACTTC,CASSQEAGARTYEQYF
NA,TRBJ2-7,many,TRBV20-1,TGCAGTGCTCTCACCAGGGCGCACTCCTACGAGCAGTACTTC,CSALTRAHSYEQYF
TRBD1,TRBJ1-2,many,TRBV7-6,TGTGCCAGCAGCTTAGATCTCACCCAGGGGGCGGTTACCTTC,CASSLDLTQGAVTF
NA,TRBJ2-1,few,TRBV6-5,TGTGCCAGCAGTTACTTAGGACAGTACAATGAGCAGTTCTTC,CASSYLGQYNEQFF
NA,TRBJ2-7,few,TRBV5-5,TGTGCCAGCAGCCCGGACCCACTATCCTACGAGCAGTACTTC,CASSPDPLSYEQYF
NA,TRBJ2-5,many,TRBV7-9,TGTGCCAGCAGCTCCCCCCGGACCGACGGGCAAGAGACCCAGTACTTC,CASSSPRTDGQETQYF
NA,TRBJ1-5,NA,TRBV5-6,TGTGCCAGCAGCTTGGGAATGGGGAGCAATCAGCCCCAGCATTTT,CASSLGMGSNQPQHF
NA,TRBJ2-1,medium-sized,TRBV20-1,TGCAGTGCTAGAGCCACAGAATACAATGAGCAGTTCTTC,CSARATEYNEQFF
NA,TRBJ2-2,medium-sized,TRBV5-6,TGTGCCAGCGGAGGACGGTACACCGGGGAGCTGTTTTTT,CASGGRYTGELFF
NA,TRBJ1-5,NA,TRBV6-1,TGTGCCAGCGGACTTATTATCGGAGGCAATCAGCCCCAGCATTTT,CASGLIIGGNQPQHF
NA,TRBJ2-7,many,TRBV7-2,TGTGCCAGCAGCTGGGGGGGCCCTGGATACGAGCAGTACTTC,CASSWGGPGYEQYF
TRBD2,TRBJ2-7,many,TRBV6-2/TRBV6-3,TGTGCCAGCAGTACGTTGATAGCGGGAGTCGCGGACGAGCAGTACTTC,CASSTLIAGVADEQYF
NA,TRBJ1-4,medium-sized,TRBV7-2,TGTGCCAGCAGTCAAGATTCTACTGAAAAACTGTTTTTT,CASSQDSTEKLFF
NA,TRBJ2-7,NA,TRBV6-6,TGTGCCAGCAGTTACTTGAGGTACGAGCAGTACTTC,CASSYLRYEQYF
TRBD1,TRBJ2-6,NA,TRBV27,TGTGCCAGCAGTTTGAATCCAGGGGGCGCTTGGGCTGGGGCCAACGTCCTGACTTTC,CASSLNPGGAWAGANVLTF